Below, one T cell receptor beta chain is given with its context. The target antigen is unknown. Germline V gene lookup returns CDR1 MNHEY and CDR2 SMNVEV (reference sequence). CDR3 length: 15 residues. The V and J ends lost 8 bases and 0 bases respectively, with 17 bases between them. This record comes from a study of OX40 agonist ivuxolimab in advanced cancers. The protocol was immunoSEQ multiplex PCR, while the TCRdb copy is restricted to in-frame clones and leaves out a portion. The sample has 40,000 to 45,000 clones; 91% are singletons. Study findings and constraints: On average, a greater number of expanded clones characterised CD8+ T cells relative to CD4+. At doses 0.1 to 3.0 mg/kg, CD4+ and CD8+ clones expanded. Which antigen the expanded peripheral T cells recognized is unknown.

The TCR originated in an adult with an advanced solid tumor such as melanoma, head and neck, liver or kidney cancer. This chain joins TRBV27 and TRBJ2-7; no clear D gene. Source: CD4+ or CD8+ T cells sorted from blood, taken in a trial of the OX40 agonist ivuxolimab. In nucleotides, the CDR3 is TGTGCCAGCGGTGACGGCCGGGTGGACTCCTACGAGCAGTACTTC. It is translated as CASGDGRVDSYEQYF.